This T cell receptor (beta chain) was identified during a study of shared clonotypes between healthy human individuals. Study-wide context: There were three CD4 naive, three CD4 memory, two CD8 naive and one CD8 memory plates per donor. Regarding the study as a whole: Among the subsets, naive ones generally showed larger estimated richness than memory ones. Generation of non-shared clonotypes was less probable than generation of clonotypes shared by all four donors.

V lost 8 bases, J lost 2 bases, and 9 bases lay in between. Germline assignment: CDR1 KGHSH and CDR2 LQKENI. The CDR3 loop spans 13 amino acids. The assay was immunoSEQ multiplex PCR, and TCRdb's table has in-frame clones only and misses some. The sample records approximately 340,000 clones, roughly 70% being singletons. Splitting the CD4+ cells yielded a CD45RA+ naive subset and a CD45RA-negative memory subset. About this clone: What it binds is not known.

Sequencing used memory CD4+ T cells sorted from blood. The subset denotes: CD45RA-negative fraction. The sequence was obtained from a young man in good health. The J gene is TRBJ1-4, the V gene TRBV18; D is uncertain. The CDR3 sequence: CASQGGTNEKLFF. As DNA, the CDR3 is TGTGCCAGCCAAGGAGGCACTAATGAAAAACTGTTTTTT.